Listed here are 25 T cell receptor beta chains from one sample, sequenced in a study of cytomegalovirus exposure and HLA in healthy donors. Researchers ran the PCR with 60 Vbeta and 13 Jbeta primers. Here immunoSEQ multiplex PCR was the method, and the copy in TCRdb shows in-frame clones only, minus some. The data show around 160,000 clones, with approximately 80% seen just once and approximately 2.4% held by the top ten. The sequenced sample consisted of PBMCs. The receptors shown here come from a woman aged 40 to 49 in good health and CMV-seropositive.

This clone appeared a single time. V and J are TRBV9 and TRBJ2-3, with 10 bases identical to TRBD2. The CDR3 consists of 15 residues. The V gene end was trimmed by 4 bases and the J gene end by 5 bases; junction bases not matched to a gene: 7. Germline V gives CDR1 SGDLS, CDR2 YYNGEE. Here the CDR3 DNA reads TGTGCCAGCAGCCCTGAGCGGGGGGGCCAAGATACGCAGTATTTT. Translation: CASSPERGGQDTQYF.

This rearrangement joins TRBV6-5 to TRBJ1-1, with D perhaps TRBD1 (5 bases). Trimming removed 0 bases at V and 1 base at J, with 12 bases between. CDR3 length equals 16 residues. Per germline, CDR1 MNHEY and CDR2 SVGAGI. CDR3 in DNA: TGTGCCAGCAGTTACTCATCCAGGGTCGGGAACACTGAAGCTTTCTTT. Its protein product is CASSYSSRVGNTEAFF.

Only a few counts were recorded for this clone. The rearrangement links TRBV18 to TRBJ2-5; perhaps TRBD2 as D (6 bases). Deletions cut 8 bases from V and 2 bases from J, with 18 bases between. Germline V gene lookup returns CDR1 KGHSH and CDR2 LQKENI. The CDR3 covers 15 residues. CDR3 DNA: TGTGCCAGCGGGAGGCCGGGGATCGGACAAGAGACCCAGTACTTC. Residues: CASGRPGIGQETQYF.

This clone is a singleton in its sample. V is TRBV2 and J is TRBJ1-1; D perhaps matches TRBD1 (6 bases). This CDR3 spans 16 amino acids. The germline V gene encodes CDR1 SNHLY and CDR2 FYNNEI. The V gene lost 0 bases and the J gene lost 10 bases, with 21 bases spanning the gap. The CDR3 is CASSEASLGTHRVAFF. CDR3 bases: TGTGCCAGCAGTGAAGCAAGCCTAGGGACACACCGCGTAGCTTTCTTT.

This clone turned up a few times. The V call is TRBV2, the J call TRBJ2-7; possibly TRBD2 for D (6 bases). CDR3 size: 15 residues. Germline lookup yields CDR1 SNHLY and CDR2 FYNNEI. Trimming removed 6 bases at V and 3 bases at J, with 18 bases between. The CDR3 DNA sequence: TGTGCCAGCAGGGAGACTAGTACCTCTGGCTACGAGCAGTACTTC. This codes for CASRETSTSGYEQYF.

The chain has TRBV2 and TRBJ1-4, with D maybe TRBD1 (5 bases). This CDR3 has 13 amino acids. Trimming took 5 bases from V and 5 from J, leaving 9 bases between them. Germline V gene data show CDR1 as SNHLY and CDR2 as FYNNEI. CDR3: CASSPQANEKLFF. DNA of the CDR3: TGTGCCAGCAGTCCACAGGCAAATGAAAAACTGTTTTTT.

Points on this clone: Distinct nucleotide sequences in the sample also encode this CDR3. The chain links TRBV13 to TRBJ1-2, with 8 nucleotides matching TRBD1. Trimming took 2 bases from V and 4 from J; bases not matched to a gene: 3. The CDR3 is 14 amino acids. Germline loops: CDR1 PRHDT, CDR2 FYEKMQ (reference sequence). The CDR3 reads CASSLQGAGYGYTF. The DNA for the CDR3 is TGTGCCAGCAGCTTACAGGGGGCAGGCTATGGCTACACCTTC.

The chain is built from TRBV28 and TRBJ2-5; 10 bases are shared with TRBD2. Germline CDR1 is MDHEN and CDR2 is SYDVKM. This CDR3 comprises 17 residues. The V gene end was trimmed by 2 bases and the J gene end by 2 bases; junction bases not matched to a gene: 8. The CDR3: CASSLGSGLAAQETQYF. In DNA form, the CDR3 reads TGTGCCAGCAGTTTAGGGTCTGGACTAGCGGCACAAGAGACCCAGTACTTC. The whole variable domain, remainder taken from reference TRBV28 and TRBJ2-5, is DVKVTQSSRYLVKRTGEKVFLECVQDMDHENMFWYRQDPGLGLRLIYFSYDVKMKEKGDIPEGYSVSREKKERFSLILESASTNQTSMYLCASSLGSGLAAQETQYFGPGTRLLVL.

This clone was seen more than once but under ten times. The V call is TRBV19, the J call TRBJ2-7, with TRBD1 matching over 8 bases. This CDR3 spans 15 amino acids. Germline V gene sequence: CDR1 LNHDA, CDR2 SQIVND (reference sequence). Trimming cost V 7 bases and J 2 bases; bases outside gene matches: 10. The CDR3 region has the DNA TGTGCCAGTACCCTTTCGACAGGGGCCACCTACGAGCAGTACTTC. Translation gives CASTLSTGATYEQYF. The complete variable domain, with remaining parts taken from reference TRBV19 and TRBJ2-7, reads DGGITQSPKYLFRKEGQNVTLSCEQNLNHDAMYWYRQDPGQGLRLIYYSQIVNDFQKGDIAEGYSVSREKKESFPLTVTSAQKNPTAFYLCASTLSTGATYEQYFGPGTRLTVT.

This clone was found once. The rearrangement joins TRBV4-3 to TRBJ1-1; D uncertain. Germline CDR1 LGHNA, CDR2 YSLEER. The CDR3 has 15 residues. V lost 4 bases and J lost 9, with 21 bases in between. The CDR3 loop is CASSREDAQTAQAFF. In nucleotides, the CDR3 is TGCGCCAGCAGCCGGGAGGACGCCCAAACCGCGCAAGCTTTCTTT.

J is TRBJ2-1 and V is TRBV5-1; tentative D call: TRBD1 (6 bases). The CDR3 sequence is 14 residues long. Germline V gene sequence: CDR1 SGHRS, CDR2 YFSETQ. Trimming left V 7 bases short and J 4 bases short, with 15 bases between. The chain's CDR3 is CASGPGDTYNEQFF. DNA of the CDR3: TGCGCCAGCGGCCCTGGGGACACATACAATGAGCAGTTCTTC.

The gene calls are TRBV7-8 and TRBJ2-2; 10 bases fit TRBD2. Germline V lookup: CDR1 SGHVS, CDR2 FQNEAQ. The CDR3 runs to 14 residues. J gave up 6 bases and V 6 bases, and 4 bases lay outside the gene matches. Here the CDR3 DNA reads TGTGCCAGCAGTGGACTAGCGGAGGCCGGGGAGCTGTTTTTT. Its translation: CASSGLAEAGELFF.

The rearrangement joins TRBV7-2 to TRBJ2-7; no reliable D call. CDR3 length equals 15 residues. From germline, CDR1 is SGHTA and CDR2 FQGNSA. The ends were cut back, 1 base at V and 7 bases at J, with 17 bases in the middle. This chain's CDR3 is CASSLEVDLSGEQYF. The DNA for the CDR3 is TGTGCCAGCAGCTTAGAGGTTGACTTATCTGGGGAGCAGTACTTC.

The chain carries TRBV7-2 and TRBJ2-5, with TRBD2 identical over 8 bases. The trim removed 1 base at V and 5 bases at J, leaving 9 bases unmatched. CDR1 SGHTA and CDR2 FQGNSA come from the germline V gene. The CDR3 spans 16 residues. The CDR3 region is CASSLGGTRSRETQYF. CDR3 nucleotide sequence: TGTGCCAGCAGCTTAGGTGGGACTAGAAGTCGGGAGACCCAGTACTTC.

The gene calls are TRBV20-1 and TRBJ2-5, with D possibly matching TRBD1 (6 bases). The CDR3 sequence is 11 residues long. The germline CDR1 and CDR2 sequences are DFQATT and SNEGSKA (reference sequence). Trimming cost V 7 bases and J 5 bases, with 11 bases left between them. CDR3 residues: CSVKRGETQYF. In nucleotides, the CDR3 is TGCAGTGTTAAGAGGGGGGAGACCCAGTACTTC.

This chain links TRBV5-5 with TRBJ1-5; 7 bases align to TRBD1. The CDR3 is 17 amino acids. V dropped 5 bases and J dropped 4; count of bases not matched to a gene: 15. Per the germline V gene, CDR1 is SGHKS and CDR2 is YYEKEE (reference sequence). CDR3 DNA: TGTGCCAGCAGTTGGGGAGTGGAGGCAGGGGGAAATCAGCCCCAGCATTTT. Residues: CASSWGVEAGGNQPQHF.

The genes are TRBV18 and TRBJ1-1; D perhaps matches TRBD1 (5 bases). CDR1 is KGHSH, CDR2 LQKENI, per germline. The V and J ends lost 0 bases and 1 base respectively, with 9 bases between them. The CDR3 length is 15 residues. The CDR3 here is CASSPPGGPNTEAFF. Here the CDR3 DNA reads TGTGCCAGCTCACCACCGGGGGGACCGAACACTGAAGCTTTCTTT.

J is TRBJ2-1 and V is TRBV5-1; 11 bases match TRBD1. CDR3 size: 16 residues. Germline V gene data show CDR1 as SGHRS and CDR2 as YFSETQ. J was trimmed by 4 bases and V by 4 bases; bases with no gene match: 7. The CDR3: CASSTGDRGGYNEQFF. The CDR3 coding sequence is TGCGCCAGCAGCACCGGGGACAGGGGGGGATACAATGAGCAGTTCTTC.

V and J are TRBV5-1 and TRBJ1-5; D not resolved. The V gene lost 0 bases and the J gene lost 3 bases, with 4 bases spanning the gap. This CDR3 has 13 amino acids. Looked up from germline, CDR1 is SGHRS and CDR2 is YFSETQ. The DNA of the CDR3 is TGCGCCAGCAGCTTGGGCGTCAATCAGCCCCAGCATTTT. Protein: CASSLGVNQPQHF.

The J gene is TRBJ1-1, the V gene TRBV6-5; D unclear. Germline lookup yields CDR1 MNHEY and CDR2 SVGAGI. The CDR3 runs 14 residues. Trimming removed 0 bases from V and 9 bases from J, with 14 bases in between. For the CDR3, the DNA is TGTGCCAGCAGTTACTCGAGTATGGTAAGAAAAGCTTTCTTT. Translating gives CASSYSSMVRKAFF.

Only a few counts were recorded for this clone. The chain combines TRBV29-1 with TRBJ2-1; D remains ambiguous. CDR3 size: 13 residues. V dropped 5 bases and J dropped 0 bases, with 8 bases sitting between them. Looked up from germline, CDR1 is SQVTM and CDR2 is ANQGSEA. The CDR3 region has the DNA TGCAGCGTTAGGAGTCCCTCCTACAATGAGCAGTTCTTC. Its protein product is CSVRSPSYNEQFF.

The chain has TRBV15 and TRBJ2-6; TRBD1 matches at 7 bases. In germline, CDR1 is LNHNV, CDR2 YYDKDF (reference sequence). The CDR3 totals 17 residues. V was clipped by 1 base and J by 0 bases; unmatched bases: 3. CDR3 DNA: TGTGCCACCAGCAGAGGGACAGGTCCCTCTGGGGCCAACGTCCTGACTTTC. Protein product: CATSRGTGPSGANVLTF.

The chain couples TRBV9 to TRBJ2-2; maybe TRBD1 (5 bases). Trimming removed 0 bases from V and 6 bases from J, with 12 bases in between. Germline CDR1 is SGDLS and CDR2 is YYNGEE. CDR3 length: 15 residues. CDR3 in DNA: TGTGCCAGCAGCGTAGTCTCAGGGTCCCCCGGGGAGCTGTTTTTT. This translates into CASSVVSGSPGELFF. Drawing the rest from reference TRBV9 and TRBJ2-2, the complete variable domain is DSGVTQTPKHLITATGQRVTLRCSPRSGDLSVYWYQQSLDQGLQFLIQYYNGEERAKGNILERFSAQQFPDLHSELNLSSLELGDSALYFCASSVVSGSPGELFFGEGSRLTVL.

This clone was seen only a few times. The rearrangement joins TRBV7-2 to TRBJ2-7, with TRBD1 as a possible D gene (5 bases). The CDR3 loop spans 14 amino acids. Trimming shortened V by 2 bases and J by 0 bases, and 8 bases separated the two germline ends. CDR1 is SGHTA, CDR2 FQGNSA, per germline. The CDR3 region is CASSLQGYSYEQYF. In DNA form, the CDR3 reads TGTGCCAGCAGCTTACAGGGCTACTCCTACGAGCAGTACTTC.

The rearrangement joins TRBV29-1 to TRBJ2-3, with 7 bases that match TRBD1. Germline values: CDR1 SQVTM, CDR2 ANQGSEA. Trimming removed 3 bases from V and 4 bases from J; junction bases left unmatched: 4. This CDR3 spans 13 amino acids. This CDR3 reads CSVEHRGADTQYF. The CDR3 DNA follows: TGCAGCGTTGAGCACAGGGGAGCAGATACGCAGTATTTT.